This record looks at one T cell receptor beta chain sequence and its context. The repertoire was sequenced with immunoSEQ multiplex PCR; TCRdb's copy has only in-frame clones and lacks some. This table has 140,000 to 150,000 clones, around 89% appearing once. The data were taken from a study of blood T cell repertoires in COVID-19. V was clipped by 3 bases and J by 5 bases; unmatched bases: 5. The CDR3 contains 15 residues. Germline lookup yields CDR1 SGHDT and CDR2 YYEEEE. This chain joins TRBV5-6 and TRBJ2-5, with TRBD2 identical over 12 bases. This clonotype was sampled from a human donor with COVID-19, enrolled during active disease. The donor label of this sample is uncertain. Sequencing was carried out using peripheral blood. CDR3 loop: CASSYGLAGFETQYF. CDR3 DNA: TGTGCCAGCAGCTACGGACTAGCGGGATTCGAGACCCAGTACTTC.